These 27 T cell receptor beta chains came from one sample sequenced in a study of blood T cell repertoires in COVID-19. Repertoires were generated with immunoSEQ multiplex PCR, while TCRdb's copy carries only in-frame clones and drops some. The top ten hold around 40% of the sample, which has fewer than 100,000 clones, 88% seen once. What was sequenced was peripheral blood. These receptors came from a human donor in a cohort sampled during active COVID-19.

The genes are TRBV28 and TRBJ1-5, with 8 bases matching TRBD1. V lost 5 bases and J lost 6; bases outside the gene matches: 6. Germline CDR1 MDHEN, CDR2 SYDVKM. The CDR3 consists of 14 residues. CDR3 in DNA: TGTGCCAGCAGTCCACAGGGGGGAGGTCAGCCCCAGCATTTT. As protein: CASSPQGGGQPQHF.

The rearrangement uses TRBV5-1 and TRBJ2-1, with D perhaps TRBD1 (5 bases). Trimming shortened V by 0 bases and J by 0 bases, and 7 bases separated the two germline ends. CDR1 and CDR2 (germline): SGHRS, YFSETQ. This CDR3 comprises 15 residues. CDR3 nucleotides: TGCGCCAGCAGCTTGGGACAGACCTCCTACAATGAGCAGTTCTTC. It specifies CASSLGQTSYNEQFF.

The chain combines TRBV19 with TRBJ2-3; a weak D match, TRBD1 (5 bases). Germline CDR1 is LNHDA and CDR2 is SQIVND (reference sequence). V lost 5 bases and J lost 2, with 14 bases in between. The CDR3 covers 15 residues. CDR3 sequence: CASSPRVLDTDTQYF. CDR3 nucleotides: TGTGCCAGTAGTCCCAGGGTATTAGACACAGATACGCAGTATTTT.

The rearrangement joins TRBV21-1 to TRBJ2-3; TRBD1 is taken as the D call from the table, unchecked against the DNA. TRBV21-1 is listed as a pseudogene. The CDR3 sequence is 17 residues long. Here the CDR3 DNA reads TGTGCCAGCAGCAAAGTCGGGGTGACAGGCAGCTCAGATACGCAGTATTTT. It encodes CASSKVGVTGSSDTQYF.

The gene calls are TRBV6-2 or TRBV6-3 and TRBJ1-1, with D uncertain. Germline CDR1 and CDR2: MNHEY and SVGEGT. The V end was cut by 3 bases, the J end by 3 bases, with 8 bases between. The length of the CDR3 is 13 residues. The CDR3 region is CASSYQMYTEAFF. In DNA form, the CDR3 reads TGTGCCAGCAGTTATCAGATGTACACTGAAGCTTTCTTT.

V gene TRBV11-2 combines with J gene TRBJ1-1, with D possibly matching TRBD1 (5 bases). V lost 5 bases and J 3 bases, leaving 10 bases between the germline ends. The CDR3 has 13 amino acids. Germline CDR1 reads SGHAT; CDR2 reads FQNNGV. The CDR3 region is CASSLRADTEAFF. The CDR3, as DNA: TGTGCCAGCAGCCTCAGGGCGGACACTGAAGCTTTCTTT.

The genes are TRBV5-6 and TRBJ2-1; D is undetermined. The CDR3 has 12 amino acids. CDR1 and CDR2 from the germline V gene are SGHDT and YYEEEE. Trimming left V 0 bases short and J 8 bases short, with 6 bases between. DNA for the CDR3: TGTGCCAGCAGCTTGGGGGCCTATGAGCAGTTCTTC. Encoded protein: CASSLGAYEQFF.

The rearrangement links TRBV28 to TRBJ1-2; maybe TRBD1 (5 bases). Germline V CDR1 and CDR2: MDHEN, SYDVKM. CDR3 length: 15 residues. Trimming removed 6 bases at V and 6 bases at J, with 20 bases between. Written as DNA, the CDR3 is TGTGCCAGCAGAATAGGAGGGGAGCGGGAAGATGGCTACACCTTC. Protein sequence: CASRIGGEREDGYTF.

This rearrangement joins TRBV12-3 or TRBV12-4 to TRBJ1-2; 8 nucleotides match TRBD1. This CDR3 has 13 amino acids. The V gene end was trimmed by 6 bases and the J gene end by 8 bases; junction bases not matched to a gene: 8. In DNA, the CDR3 is TGTGCCAGCAGACAGCAGGGGGCGGACGGCTACACCTTC. Translation: CASRQQGADGYTF.

The V call is TRBV11-2, the J call TRBJ1-2; D gene uncertain. The CDR3 totals 13 residues. Trimming pared 5 bases from V and 0 bases from J, leaving 7 bases between. Looked up from germline, CDR1 is SGHAT and CDR2 is FQNNGV. The CDR3 spells CASSPSPNYGYTF. In DNA form, the CDR3 reads TGTGCCAGCAGCCCCAGTCCTAACTATGGCTACACCTTC. Using reference TRBV11-2 and TRBJ1-2 for the parts outside the CDR3, the full variable domain is EAGVAQSPRYKIIEKRQSVAFWCNPISGHATLYWYQQILGQGPKLLIQFQNNGVVDDSQLPKDRFSAERLKGVDSTLKIQPAKLEDSAVYLCASSPSPNYGYTFGSGTRLTVV.

The CDR3: CAISDRGDETQYF. CDR3 sequence (DNA): TGTGCCATCAGTGACCGAGGAGACGAGACCCAGTACTTC. The chain couples TRBV10-3 to TRBJ2-5, with D unclear. V was cut by 3 bases and J by 5 bases, with 10 bases left in between. The CDR3 consists of 13 residues. From germline, CDR1 is ENHRY and CDR2 SYGVKD.

This sequence joins TRBV19 and TRBJ2-2; D possibly corresponds to TRBD1 (6 bases). Germline assignment: CDR1 LNHDA and CDR2 SQIVND (reference sequence). V lost 8 bases and J lost 4, with 17 bases in between. The CDR3 totals 15 residues. The CDR3 region has the DNA TGTGCCAGTTCTAAAGGTGGGGGCACCACCGGGGAGCTGTTTTTT. The encoded protein is CASSKGGGTTGELFF.

The chain has TRBV28 and TRBJ1-3; a possible D gene is TRBD1 (5 bases). The CDR3 spans 16 residues. Trimming cost V 5 bases and J 0 bases, with 14 bases left between them. Germline V gene lookup returns CDR1 MDHEN and CDR2 SYDVKM. CDR3 protein: CASSPPDRTSGNTIYF. CDR3 nucleotide sequence: TGTGCCAGCAGTCCCCCCGACAGAACCTCTGGAAACACCATATATTTT. Supplemented by reference TRBV28 and TRBJ1-3, the full variable domain reads DVKVTQSSRYLVKRTGEKVFLECVQDMDHENMFWYRQDPGLGLRLIYFSYDVKMKEKGDIPEGYSVSREKKERFSLILESASTNQTSMYLCASSPPDRTSGNTIYFGEGSWLTVV.

The rearrangement links TRBV6-5 to TRBJ2-3; 12 nucleotides align to TRBD2. Germline CDR1 reads MNHEY; CDR2 reads SVGAGI. The ends lost 6 bases at V and 7 bases at J; junction bases unmatched: 5. CDR3 size: 14 residues. The CDR3 is CASSRTSGTNTQYF. CDR3 nucleotide sequence: TGTGCCAGCAGCCGGACTAGCGGGACCAATACGCAGTATTTT.

A few counts support this clone. V is TRBV18 and J is TRBJ1-5, with D perhaps matching TRBD1 (6 bases). Germline-derived CDR1 and CDR2 are KGHSH and LQKENI. The CDR3 loop spans 13 amino acids. With 6 bases removed from V and 5 bases from J, the gap between germline ends came to 11 bases. The DNA of the CDR3 is TGTGCCAGCTCCGAAGAGGGGGATCAGCCCCAGCATTTT. This translates into CASSEEGDQPQHF.

This clone was seen more than once but under ten times. V usage is TRBV19 and J usage is TRBJ1-5, with 7 bases aligning to TRBD1. The V gene end was trimmed by 5 bases and the J gene end by 0 bases; junction bases not matched to a gene: 10. The CDR3 consists of 17 residues. Germline values: CDR1 LNHDA, CDR2 SQIVND (reference sequence). The CDR3: CASSAVVGTASNQPQHF. DNA of the CDR3: TGTGCCAGTAGTGCGGTAGTGGGGACAGCTAGCAATCAGCCCCAGCATTTT.

V gene TRBV29-1 combines with J gene TRBJ2-7, with TRBD1 matching over 11 bases. V gave up 6 bases and J gave up 3 bases; unmatched junction bases: 7. Per the germline V gene, CDR1 is SQVTM and CDR2 is ANQGSEA. The CDR3 spans 14 residues. CDR3 bases: TGCAGCGTCCGAGACGGGACAGGGGGCTACGAGCAGTACTTC. Protein product: CSVRDGTGGYEQYF.

A few counts support this clone. The rearrangement uses TRBV2 and TRBJ1-6, with D tentatively TRBD1 (5 bases). This CDR3 has 15 residues. V lost 4 bases and J 8 bases, leaving 15 bases between the germline ends. The germline gives CDR1 SNHLY, CDR2 FYNNEI. This CDR3 is CASSVRAGMDSPLHF. CDR3 DNA sequence: TGTGCCAGCAGTGTCAGGGCAGGGATGGATTCACCCCTCCACTTT. The full variable domain, completed using reference TRBV2 and TRBJ1-6, is EPEVTQTPSHQVTQMGQEVILRCVPISNHLYFYWYRQILGQKVEFLVSFYNNEISEKSEIFDDQFSVERPDGSNFTLKIRSTKLEDSAMYFCASSVRAGMDSPLHFGNGTRLTVT.

The chain couples TRBV2 to TRBJ1-5; D unresolved. Per the germline V gene, CDR1 is SNHLY and CDR2 is FYNNEI. The ends were cut back, 8 bases at V and 11 bases at J, with 13 bases in the middle. The CDR3 runs to 11 residues. CDR3 in amino acids: CASGSRISQHF. The DNA for the CDR3 is TGTGCCAGCGGGAGTAGAATCTCCCAGCATTTT.

This chain uses TRBV12-3 or TRBV12-4 with TRBJ1-1, with D possibly being TRBD1 (5 bases). The germline V and J ends were trimmed by 6 bases and 1 base, with 9 bases remaining between them. This CDR3 contains 13 residues. Written as DNA, the CDR3 is TGTGCCAGCAGCCGACAGTGGAACACTGAAGCTTTCTTT. Amino acids: CASSRQWNTEAFF.

This clone was picked up one time. The gene calls are TRBV7-8 and TRBJ2-2, with a possible D match to TRBD2 (5 bases). The germline gives CDR1 SGHVS, CDR2 FQNEAQ. The germline V and J ends were trimmed by 1 base and 1 base, with 16 bases remaining between them. This CDR3 is 18 amino acids long. The CDR3 DNA follows: TGTGCCAGCAGCTTAGGGACTGGTCTGAAAAAGAACACCGGGGAGCTGTTTTTT. Translating gives CASSLGTGLKKNTGELFF.

The CDR3 here is CASSMGTSGVQETQYF. In DNA form, the CDR3 reads TGTGCCAGTAGTATGGGGACTAGCGGGGTACAAGAGACCCAGTACTTC. The chain uses TRBV19 and TRBJ2-5; 13 positions match TRBD2. This CDR3 spans 16 amino acids. V lost 3 bases, J lost 2 bases, and 3 bases stayed unmatched. CDR1 is LNHDA, CDR2 SQIVND, per germline (reference sequence).

The chain combines TRBV19 with TRBJ2-1; maybe TRBD2 (5 bases). The CDR3 has 14 residues. Germline CDR1 and CDR2: LNHDA and SQIVND (reference sequence). The V end lost 4 bases, the J end lost 0 bases, and 7 bases lay between the germline ends. CDR3 sequence reads: CASSSGGSYNEQFF. In nucleotides, the CDR3 is TGTGCCAGTAGTAGCGGAGGCTCCTACAATGAGCAGTTCTTC.

The V and J genes are TRBV9 and TRBJ2-5; possibly TRBD2 for D (6 bases). Germline CDR1 reads SGDLS; CDR2 reads YYNGEE. The CDR3 extends over 16 amino acids. The ends were cut back, 0 bases at V and 5 bases at J, with 17 bases in the middle. CDR3 DNA: TGTGCCAGCAGCGTAGGAGGGCGGGGAGGATTGGAGACCCAGTACTTC. Residues: CASSVGGRGGLETQYF. Full variable domain (remainder filled in from reference TRBV9 and TRBJ2-5): DSGVTQTPKHLITATGQRVTLRCSPRSGDLSVYWYQQSLDQGLQFLIQYYNGEERAKGNILERFSAQQFPDLHSELNLSSLELGDSALYFCASSVGGRGGLETQYFGPGTRLLVL.

This chain joins TRBV12-3 or TRBV12-4 and TRBJ1-2; possibly TRBD1 for D (6 bases). Trimming stripped 7 bases from V and 8 bases from J, with 14 bases between. The CDR3 extends over 12 amino acids. In nucleotides, the CDR3 is TGTGCCAGCAACCTACAGGGTGGCGGCTACACCTTC. It yields the protein CASNLQGGGYTF.

V gene TRBV6-1 combines with J gene TRBJ2-3; the match to TRBD2 covers 8 bases. The junction had 13 bases not matched to a gene; V was cut back by 6 bases and J by 5 bases. CDR1 is MNHNS, CDR2 SASEGT, per germline. This CDR3 is built from 16 residues. CDR3 nucleotides: TGTGCCAGCAGCGAAAACCTAGCGGGTTCGGGAGATACGCAGTATTTT. Translating it yields CASSENLAGSGDTQYF.

The chain couples TRBV7-2 to TRBJ2-3, with D uncertain. From germline, CDR1 is SGHTA and CDR2 FQGNSA. Trimming shortened V by 1 base and J by 5 bases, and 4 bases separated the two germline ends. CDR3 length equals 12 residues. CDR3 coding DNA: TGTGCCAGCAGCTTAGTCCGAGATACGCAGTATTTT. This codes for CASSLVRDTQYF. The full variable domain, in which reference TRBV7-2 and TRBJ2-3 provide the parts outside the CDR3, is GAGVSQSPSNKVTEKGKDVELRCDPISGHTALYWYRQSLGQGLEFLIYFQGNSAPDKSGLPSDRFSAERTGGSVSTLTIQRTQQEDSAVYLCASSLVRDTQYFGPGTRLTVL.